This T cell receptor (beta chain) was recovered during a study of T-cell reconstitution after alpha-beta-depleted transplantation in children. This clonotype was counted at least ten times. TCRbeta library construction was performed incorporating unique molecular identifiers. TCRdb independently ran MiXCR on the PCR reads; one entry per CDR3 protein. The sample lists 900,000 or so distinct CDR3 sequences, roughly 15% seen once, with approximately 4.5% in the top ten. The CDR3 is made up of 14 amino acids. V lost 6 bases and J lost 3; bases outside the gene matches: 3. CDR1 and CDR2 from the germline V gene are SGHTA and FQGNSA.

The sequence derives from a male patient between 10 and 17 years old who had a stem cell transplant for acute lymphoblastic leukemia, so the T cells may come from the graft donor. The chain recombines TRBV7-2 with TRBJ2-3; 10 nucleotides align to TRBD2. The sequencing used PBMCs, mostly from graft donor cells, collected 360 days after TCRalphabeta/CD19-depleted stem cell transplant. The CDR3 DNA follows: TGTGCCAGCAGTCTAGCGGGAGTGACAGATACGCAGTATTTT. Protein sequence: CASSLAGVTDTQYF. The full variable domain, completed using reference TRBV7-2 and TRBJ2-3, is GAGVSQSPSNKVTEKGKDVELRCDPISGHTALYWYRQSLGQGLEFLIYFQGNSAPDKSGLPSDRFSAERTGGSVSTLTIQRTQQEDSAVYLCASSLAGVTDTQYFGPGTRLTVL.